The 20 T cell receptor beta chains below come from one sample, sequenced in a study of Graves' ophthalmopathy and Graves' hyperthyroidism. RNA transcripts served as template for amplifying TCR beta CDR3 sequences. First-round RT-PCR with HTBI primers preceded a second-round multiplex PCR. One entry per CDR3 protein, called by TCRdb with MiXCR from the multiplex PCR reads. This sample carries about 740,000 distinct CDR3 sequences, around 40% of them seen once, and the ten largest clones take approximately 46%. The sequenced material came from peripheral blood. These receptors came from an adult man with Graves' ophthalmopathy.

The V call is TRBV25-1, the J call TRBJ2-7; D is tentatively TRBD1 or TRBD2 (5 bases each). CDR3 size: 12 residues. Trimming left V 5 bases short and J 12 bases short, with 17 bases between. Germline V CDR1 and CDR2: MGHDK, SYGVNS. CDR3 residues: CASSNGAIHLYF. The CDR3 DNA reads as TGTGCCAGCAGTAACGGGGCCATCCATCTGTACTTC.

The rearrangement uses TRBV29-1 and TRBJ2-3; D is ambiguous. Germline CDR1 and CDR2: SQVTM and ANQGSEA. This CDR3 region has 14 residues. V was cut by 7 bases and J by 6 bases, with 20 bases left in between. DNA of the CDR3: TGCAGCGCCCAGAAGGAAGGGATTAGCGATACGCAGTATTTT. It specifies CSAQKEGISDTQYF.

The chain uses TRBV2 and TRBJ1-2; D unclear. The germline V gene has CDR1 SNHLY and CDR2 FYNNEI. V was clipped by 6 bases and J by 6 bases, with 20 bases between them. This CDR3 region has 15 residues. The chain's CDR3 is CASSQARKLTDGYTF. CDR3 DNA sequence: TGTGCCAGCAGCCAAGCTAGAAAACTAACGGATGGCTACACCTTC.

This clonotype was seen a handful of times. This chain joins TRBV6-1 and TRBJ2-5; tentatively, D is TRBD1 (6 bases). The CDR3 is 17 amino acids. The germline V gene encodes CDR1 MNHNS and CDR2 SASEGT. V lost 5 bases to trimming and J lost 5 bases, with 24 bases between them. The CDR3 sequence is CASSKNRAPVVGETQYF. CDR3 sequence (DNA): TGTGCCAGCAGTAAGAACAGGGCTCCCGTCGTTGGGGAGACCCAGTACTTC.

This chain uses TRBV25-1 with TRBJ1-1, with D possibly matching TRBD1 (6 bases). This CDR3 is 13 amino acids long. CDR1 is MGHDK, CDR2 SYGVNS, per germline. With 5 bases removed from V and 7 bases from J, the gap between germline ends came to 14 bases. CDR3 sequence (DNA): TGTGCCAGCAGTCTCCAGGGGTTCGATGAAGCTTTCTTT. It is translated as CASSLQGFDEAFF.

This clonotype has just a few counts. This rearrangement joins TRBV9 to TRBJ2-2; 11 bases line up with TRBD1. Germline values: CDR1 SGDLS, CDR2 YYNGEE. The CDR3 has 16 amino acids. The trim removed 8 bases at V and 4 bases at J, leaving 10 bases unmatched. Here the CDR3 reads CASTPPGTGGTGELFF. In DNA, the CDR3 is TGTGCCAGTACCCCCCCCGGGACAGGGGGCACCGGGGAGCTGTTTTTT. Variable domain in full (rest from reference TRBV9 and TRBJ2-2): DSGVTQTPKHLITATGQRVTLRCSPRSGDLSVYWYQQSLDQGLQFLIQYYNGEERAKGNILERFSAQQFPDLHSELNLSSLELGDSALYFCASTPPGTGGTGELFFGEGSRLTVL.

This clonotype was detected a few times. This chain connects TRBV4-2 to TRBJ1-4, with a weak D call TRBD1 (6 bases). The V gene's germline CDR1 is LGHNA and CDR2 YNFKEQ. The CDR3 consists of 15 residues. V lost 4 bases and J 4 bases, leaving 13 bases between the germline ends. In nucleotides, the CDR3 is TGTGCCAGCAGCCGGCAGACAGGCGGTAATGAAAAACTGTTTTTT. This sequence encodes CASSRQTGGNEKLFF.

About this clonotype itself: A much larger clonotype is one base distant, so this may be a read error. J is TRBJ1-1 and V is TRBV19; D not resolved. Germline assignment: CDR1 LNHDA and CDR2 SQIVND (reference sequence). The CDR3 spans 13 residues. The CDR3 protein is CASIIWENTEAFF. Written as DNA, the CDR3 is TGTGCCAGTATTATATGGGAGAACACTGAAGCTTTCTTT. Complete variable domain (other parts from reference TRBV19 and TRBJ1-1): DGGITQSPKYLFRKEGQNVTLSCEQNLNHDAMYWYRQDPGQGLRLIYYSQIVNDFQKGDIAEGYSVSREKKESFPLTVTSAQKNPTAFYLCASIIWENTEAFFGQGTRLTVV.

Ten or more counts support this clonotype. CDR3 sequence (DNA): TGTGCCAGCAGCTTGGCCATGAGGAACACTGAAGCTTTCTTT. Amino acids: CASSLAMRNTEAFF. The V and J genes are TRBV5-4 and TRBJ1-1, with D unclear. The germline V and J ends were trimmed by 0 bases and 1 base, with 7 bases remaining between them. CDR3 length: 14 residues. Germline lookup yields CDR1 SGHNT and CDR2 YYREEE (reference sequence).

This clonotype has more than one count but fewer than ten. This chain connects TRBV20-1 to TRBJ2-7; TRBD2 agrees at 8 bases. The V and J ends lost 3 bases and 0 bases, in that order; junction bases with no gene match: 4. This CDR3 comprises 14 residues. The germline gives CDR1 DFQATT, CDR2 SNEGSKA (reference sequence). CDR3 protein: CSARVLADSYEQYF. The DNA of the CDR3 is TGCAGTGCTAGGGTACTAGCGGACTCCTACGAGCAGTACTTC.

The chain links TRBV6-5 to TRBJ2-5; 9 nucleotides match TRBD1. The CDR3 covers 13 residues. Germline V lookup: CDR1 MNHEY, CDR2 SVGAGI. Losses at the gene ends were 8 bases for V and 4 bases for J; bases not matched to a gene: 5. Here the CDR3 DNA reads TGTGCCAGCGCAACAGGGGGCCGAGAGACCCAGTACTTC. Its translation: CASATGGRETQYF.

The DNA of the CDR3 is TGCAGTGCTCGGACTAGCGGGAGCCGTGAGCAGTACTTC. This codes for CSARTSGSREQYF. The chain couples TRBV20-1 to TRBJ2-7; 13 bases agree with TRBD2. Germline-derived CDR1 and CDR2 are DFQATT and SNEGSKA (reference sequence). The CDR3 contains 13 residues. After removal of 5 bases from V and 7 bases from J, the junction contained 5 bases not matched to a gene.

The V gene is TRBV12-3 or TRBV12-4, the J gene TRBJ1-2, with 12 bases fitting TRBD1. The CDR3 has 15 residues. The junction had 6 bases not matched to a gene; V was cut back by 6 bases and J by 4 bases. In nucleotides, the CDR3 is TGTGCCAGCAGGAGGGACAGGGGGCTTGTCTATGGCTACACCTTC. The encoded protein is CASRRDRGLVYGYTF.

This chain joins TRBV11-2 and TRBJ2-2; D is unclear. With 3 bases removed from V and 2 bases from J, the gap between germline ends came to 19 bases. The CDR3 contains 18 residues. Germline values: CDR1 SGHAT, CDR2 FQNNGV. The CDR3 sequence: CASSLDPRSLLNTGELFF. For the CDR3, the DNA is TGTGCCAGCAGCTTGGATCCCAGATCCCTATTAAACACCGGGGAGCTGTTTTTT.

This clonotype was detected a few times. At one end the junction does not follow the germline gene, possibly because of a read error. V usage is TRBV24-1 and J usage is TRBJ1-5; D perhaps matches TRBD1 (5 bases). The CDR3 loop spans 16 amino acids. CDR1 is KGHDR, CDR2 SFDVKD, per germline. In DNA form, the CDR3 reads TGTGCCAGCAGTGATCGGGATGGGGGTGGCAATCAGCCCCAGCATTTT. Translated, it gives CASSDRDGGGNQPQHF.

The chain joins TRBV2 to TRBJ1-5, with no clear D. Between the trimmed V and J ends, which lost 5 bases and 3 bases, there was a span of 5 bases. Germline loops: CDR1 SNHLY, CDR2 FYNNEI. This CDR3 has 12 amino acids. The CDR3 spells CASSRFNQPQHF. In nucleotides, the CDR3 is TGTGCCAGCAGTCGGTTCAATCAGCCCCAGCATTTT.

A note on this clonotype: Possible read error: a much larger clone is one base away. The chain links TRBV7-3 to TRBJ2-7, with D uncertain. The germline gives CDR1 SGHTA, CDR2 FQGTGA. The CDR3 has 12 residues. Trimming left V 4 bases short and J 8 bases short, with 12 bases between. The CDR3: CASSSTRAKQYF. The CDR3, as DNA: TGTGCCAGCAGCTCAACCAGAGCCAAGCAGTACTTC. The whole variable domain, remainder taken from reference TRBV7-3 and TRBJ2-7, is GAGVSQTPSNKVTEKGKYVELRCDPISGHTALYWYRQSLGQGPEFLIYFQGTGAADDSGLPNDRFFAVRPEGSVSTLKIQRTERGDSAVYLCASSSTRAKQYFGPGTRLTVT.

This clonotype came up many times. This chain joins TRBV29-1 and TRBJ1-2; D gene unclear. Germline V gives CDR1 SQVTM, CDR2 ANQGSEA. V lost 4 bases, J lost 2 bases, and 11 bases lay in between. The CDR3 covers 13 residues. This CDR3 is CSVGVRGNYGYTF. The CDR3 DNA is TGCAGCGTTGGGGTACGGGGAAACTATGGCTACACCTTC.

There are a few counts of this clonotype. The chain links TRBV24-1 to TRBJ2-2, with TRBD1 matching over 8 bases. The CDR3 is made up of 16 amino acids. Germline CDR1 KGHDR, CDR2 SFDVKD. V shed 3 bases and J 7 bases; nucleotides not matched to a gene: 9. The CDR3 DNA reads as TGTGCCACCAGTGATATTGGACAGGGCCGAGACGGGGAGCTGTTTTTT. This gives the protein CATSDIGQGRDGELFF.

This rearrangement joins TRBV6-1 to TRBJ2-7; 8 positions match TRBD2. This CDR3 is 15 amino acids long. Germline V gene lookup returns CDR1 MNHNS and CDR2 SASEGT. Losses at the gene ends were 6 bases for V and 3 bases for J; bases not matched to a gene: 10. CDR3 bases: TGTGCCAGCAGCTTCGGGGTAGCGGGGTACTACGAGCAGTACTTC. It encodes CASSFGVAGYYEQYF.